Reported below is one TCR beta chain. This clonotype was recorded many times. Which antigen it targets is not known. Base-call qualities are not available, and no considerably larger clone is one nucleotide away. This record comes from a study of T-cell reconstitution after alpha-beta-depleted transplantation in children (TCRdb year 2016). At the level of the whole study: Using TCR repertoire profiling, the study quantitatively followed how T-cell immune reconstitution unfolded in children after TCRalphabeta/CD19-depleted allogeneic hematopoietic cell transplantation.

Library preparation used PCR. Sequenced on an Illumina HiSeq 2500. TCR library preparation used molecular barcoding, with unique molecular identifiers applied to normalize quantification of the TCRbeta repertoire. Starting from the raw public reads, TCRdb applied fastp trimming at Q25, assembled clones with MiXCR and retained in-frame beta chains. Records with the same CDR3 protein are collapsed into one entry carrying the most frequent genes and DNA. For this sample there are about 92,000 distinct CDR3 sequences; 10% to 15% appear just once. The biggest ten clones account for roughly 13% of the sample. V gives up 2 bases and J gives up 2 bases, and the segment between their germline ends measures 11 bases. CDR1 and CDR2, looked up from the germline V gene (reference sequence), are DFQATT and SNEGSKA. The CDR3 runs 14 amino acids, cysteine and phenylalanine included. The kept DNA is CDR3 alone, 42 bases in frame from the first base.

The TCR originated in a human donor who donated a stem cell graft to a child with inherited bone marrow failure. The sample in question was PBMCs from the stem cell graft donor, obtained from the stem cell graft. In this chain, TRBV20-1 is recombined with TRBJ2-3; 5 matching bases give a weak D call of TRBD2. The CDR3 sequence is CSARSGSYTDTQYF. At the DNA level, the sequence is TGCAGTGCTAGATCGGGATCCTACACAGATACGCAGTATTTT.